This is a list of T cell receptor beta chains from one sample in a study of T-cell memory formation after mild COVID-19. MiXCR, run by TCRdb on the 5' RACE reads, gives a single entry per CDR3 protein. The sample lists roughly 150,000 distinct CDR3 sequences, 14% to 15% occurring once. The sequencing sample was made of PBMCs or a T cell subset sorted from them (not recorded which). The receptors shown here come from an adult woman who had mild COVID-19 (a few samples of this study predate the infection). Cell type and time point are not known. CDR3s include the opening cysteine and the closing phenylalanine or tryptophan. Each record gives: J gene, V gene, CDR3 length, D gene, clone size, CDR3 DNA, CDR3 protein. A D gene is named only where the DNA matches it firmly. Some rows mark clone size as missing; the rest say once, few, many or name a class of expanded clone.

j_gene: TRBJ2-1; v_gene: TRBV6-2/TRBV6-3; len: 17; d_gene: TRBD2; abundance: .; CDR3nt: TGTGCCAGTCGGGGACTAGCGGGAGAGCGCTCCTACAATGAGCAGTTCTTC; CDR3aa: CASRGLAGERSYNEQFF
j_gene: TRBJ1-5; v_gene: TRBV6-1; len: 12; d_gene: .; abundance: .; CDR3nt: TGTGCCAGCTCCCAGGGAAAGGGGTCTGAGCATTTT; CDR3aa: CASSQGKGSEHF
j_gene: TRBJ2-3; v_gene: TRBV29-1; len: 13; d_gene: TRBD2; abundance: many; CDR3nt: TGCAGCGGAGCGGGAGGGGACACAGATACGCAGTATTTT; CDR3aa: CSGAGGDTDTQYF
j_gene: TRBJ2-7; v_gene: TRBV5-1; len: 16; d_gene: .; abundance: few; CDR3nt: TGCGCCAGCAGCTTGGAGTCCGGGACGGCGAACTACGAGCAGTACTTC; CDR3aa: CASSLESGTANYEQYF
j_gene: TRBJ2-7; v_gene: TRBV5-4; len: 12; d_gene: .; abundance: .; CDR3nt: TGTGCCAGCAGCTTACTGGGACACGAGCAGTACTTC; CDR3aa: CASSLLGHEQYF
j_gene: TRBJ2-2; v_gene: TRBV19; len: 18; d_gene: .; abundance: .; CDR3nt: TGTGCCACTACTTACACCTTATTGGACGGCCGGATCACCGGGGAGCTGTTTTTT; CDR3aa: CATTYTLLDGRITGELFF
j_gene: TRBJ1-1; v_gene: TRBV20-1; len: 16; d_gene: .; abundance: many; CDR3nt: TGCAGTGCTAGGTACACGGGTCCCCCATGGAACACTGAAGCTTTCTTT; CDR3aa: CSARYTGPPWNTEAFF
j_gene: TRBJ2-1; v_gene: TRBV24-1; len: 16; d_gene: TRBD2; abundance: .; CDR3nt: TGTGCCACCAGTGATTTTGGTCTAGCGGGAGACCAGGAGCAGTTCTTC; CDR3aa: CATSDFGLAGDQEQFF
j_gene: TRBJ2-7; v_gene: TRBV12-3/TRBV12-4; len: 13; d_gene: .; abundance: .; CDR3nt: TGTGCCAGCAGTTCAGGGGGGAAGTATGAGCAGTACTTC; CDR3aa: CASSSGGKYEQYF
j_gene: TRBJ2-1; v_gene: TRBV7-6; len: 14; d_gene: .; abundance: few; CDR3nt: TGTGCCAGCAGCCAGTCTAGCGCAGACAATGAGCAGTTCTTC; CDR3aa: CASSQSSADNEQFF
j_gene: TRBJ2-1; v_gene: TRBV9; len: 16; d_gene: .; abundance: few; CDR3nt: TGTGCCAGCAGCGCAGCTAGGCAGGGGACCTACAATGAGCAGTTCTTC; CDR3aa: CASSAARQGTYNEQFF
j_gene: TRBJ1-2; v_gene: TRBV20-1; len: 15; d_gene: .; abundance: few; CDR3nt: TGCAGTGCTAGAAGTTACTCGGACGAGGCCTATGGCTACACCTTC; CDR3aa: CSARSYSDEAYGYTF
j_gene: TRBJ2-3; v_gene: TRBV7-9; len: 14; d_gene: .; abundance: .; CDR3nt: TGTGCCAGCAGCCCCTTGGTTAGCACAGATACGCAGTATTTT; CDR3aa: CASSPLVSTDTQYF
j_gene: TRBJ2-7; v_gene: TRBV12-3/TRBV12-4; len: 13; d_gene: .; abundance: .; CDR3nt: TGTGCCAGCAGTACGGACAGCCCCTACGAGCAGTACTTC; CDR3aa: CASSTDSPYEQYF
j_gene: TRBJ2-5; v_gene: TRBV29-1; len: 15; d_gene: TRBD2; abundance: few; CDR3nt: TGCAGCGTTGAGCCTAGCGGGAGCCTATCAGAGACCCAGTACTTC; CDR3aa: CSVEPSGSLSETQYF
j_gene: TRBJ2-5; v_gene: TRBV9; len: 14; d_gene: TRBD1; abundance: .; CDR3nt: TGTGCCAGCAGCGTAGTGGGACAGCAAGAGACCCAGTACTTC; CDR3aa: CASSVVGQQETQYF
j_gene: TRBJ2-3; v_gene: TRBV27; len: 16; d_gene: TRBD2; abundance: .; CDR3nt: TGTGCCAGCACCGAGTTGGGGGGGGAAGCGAGAGATACGCAGTATTTT; CDR3aa: CASTELGGEARDTQYF
j_gene: TRBJ2-1; v_gene: TRBV6-5; len: 14; d_gene: .; abundance: few; CDR3nt: TGTGCCAGCAACAAGGACCGCTACGGGAATGAGCAGTTCTTC; CDR3aa: CASNKDRYGNEQFF
j_gene: TRBJ2-1; v_gene: TRBV5-6; len: 14; d_gene: TRBD1; abundance: few; CDR3nt: TGTGCCAGCAGCCCCGGGACAGGGGGGGATGAGCAGTTCTTC; CDR3aa: CASSPGTGGDEQFF
j_gene: TRBJ2-7; v_gene: TRBV24-1; len: 13; d_gene: .; abundance: few; CDR3nt: TGTGCCACCAGTGATTTCAACGGGGACGAGCAGTACTTC; CDR3aa: CATSDFNGDEQYF
j_gene: TRBJ2-3; v_gene: TRBV7-8; len: 17; d_gene: TRBD1; abundance: few; CDR3nt: TGTGCCAGCAGCTTACACTTAGACAGGGGTGGCACAGATACGCAGTATTTT; CDR3aa: CASSLHLDRGGTDTQYF
j_gene: TRBJ1-1; v_gene: TRBV5-1; len: 15; d_gene: .; abundance: .; CDR3nt: TGCGCCAGCAGCTTGGAGGCAGCTATGAACACTGAAGCTTTCTTT; CDR3aa: CASSLEAAMNTEAFF
j_gene: TRBJ1-2; v_gene: TRBV12-3/TRBV12-4; len: 16; d_gene: TRBD1; abundance: .; CDR3nt: TGTGCCAGCAGTTTCCCCGGGACAGGGGGCCTCTATGGCTACACCTTC; CDR3aa: CASSFPGTGGLYGYTF
j_gene: TRBJ2-3; v_gene: TRBV4-1; len: 14; d_gene: .; abundance: .; CDR3nt: TGCGCCAGCAGCCAAGATGGGATCCCAGATACGCAGTATTTT; CDR3aa: CASSQDGIPDTQYF
j_gene: TRBJ1-2; v_gene: TRBV4-2; len: 14; d_gene: .; abundance: .; CDR3nt: TGTGCCAGCAGCCCCACCCCCAGGGGCGATGGCTACACCTTC; CDR3aa: CASSPTPRGDGYTF
j_gene: TRBJ2-4; v_gene: TRBV20-1; len: 13; d_gene: .; abundance: few; CDR3nt: TGCAGTGCTGATCCGGGCTATGGGAACATTCAGTACTTC; CDR3aa: CSADPGYGNIQYF
j_gene: TRBJ2-7; v_gene: TRBV20-1; len: 12; d_gene: TRBD1; abundance: few; CDR3nt: TGCAGTGCTAGGGGACAGGGGTACGAGCAGTACTTC; CDR3aa: CSARGQGYEQYF
j_gene: TRBJ2-1; v_gene: TRBV7-9; len: 17; d_gene: TRBD2; abundance: few; CDR3nt: TGTGCCAGCAGCACTAGCGAGATCGGGGGGGCTAAGAATGAGCAGTTCTTC; CDR3aa: CASSTSEIGGAKNEQFF
j_gene: TRBJ2-7; v_gene: TRBV9; len: 12; d_gene: .; abundance: .; CDR3nt: TGTGCCAGCAGCCTTGTCGACCACGAGCAGTACTTC; CDR3aa: CASSLVDHEQYF
j_gene: TRBJ1-5; v_gene: TRBV20-1; len: 14; d_gene: .; abundance: few; CDR3nt: TGCAGTGCTAGAGGGCAGATGGGAAATCAGCCCCAGCATTTT; CDR3aa: CSARGQMGNQPQHF
j_gene: TRBJ1-1; v_gene: TRBV7-9; len: 15; d_gene: TRBD1; abundance: few; CDR3nt: TGTGCCAGCAGTTTTCAACTGACAGGGGCCACTGAAGCTTTCTTT; CDR3aa: CASSFQLTGATEAFF
j_gene: TRBJ1-1; v_gene: TRBV6-2/TRBV6-3; len: 17; d_gene: .; abundance: .; CDR3nt: TGTGCCAGCAGCGCCCCATTGCCTGGGACGGAGAACACTGAAGCTTTCTTT; CDR3aa: CASSAPLPGTENTEAFF
j_gene: TRBJ2-3; v_gene: TRBV7-9; len: 13; d_gene: .; abundance: few; CDR3nt: TGTGCCAGCAGCTCAGCCTCGACAGATACGCAGTATTTT; CDR3aa: CASSSASTDTQYF
j_gene: TRBJ1-5; v_gene: TRBV11-2; len: 13; d_gene: .; abundance: .; CDR3nt: TGTGCCAGCAGCTTAGGCAGAAATCAGCCCCAGCATTTT; CDR3aa: CASSLGRNQPQHF
j_gene: TRBJ2-7; v_gene: TRBV24-1; len: 13; d_gene: .; abundance: .; CDR3nt: TGTGCCACCAGTGATCCGACAGGCTACGAGCAGTACTTC; CDR3aa: CATSDPTGYEQYF
j_gene: TRBJ1-4; v_gene: TRBV7-9; len: 14; d_gene: TRBD1; abundance: few; CDR3nt: TGTGCCAGCAGCTCGGGGACAGGGTTTGAAAAACTGTTTTTT; CDR3aa: CASSSGTGFEKLFF
j_gene: TRBJ2-2; v_gene: TRBV2; len: 18; d_gene: TRBD2; abundance: few; CDR3nt: TGTGCCAGCAGTGAGGTGTCTAGCGGGCTTTCGAACACCGGGGAGCTGTTTTTT; CDR3aa: CASSEVSSGLSNTGELFF
j_gene: TRBJ2-5; v_gene: TRBV12-3/TRBV12-4; len: 15; d_gene: TRBD1; abundance: .; CDR3nt: TGTGCCAGCAGTACGCGGGACAGGGGACAAGAGACCCAGTACTTC; CDR3aa: CASSTRDRGQETQYF
j_gene: TRBJ2-7; v_gene: TRBV7-9; len: 14; d_gene: TRBD1; abundance: few; CDR3nt: TGTGCCAGCAGCTTTATAGGGGGCGGCTACGAGCAGTACTTC; CDR3aa: CASSFIGGGYEQYF
j_gene: TRBJ2-1; v_gene: TRBV3-1; len: 15; d_gene: .; abundance: .; CDR3nt: TGTGCCAGCAGCCCCGTCCCACTAGTTGGGGATGAGCAGTTCTTC; CDR3aa: CASSPVPLVGDEQFF
j_gene: TRBJ1-1; v_gene: TRBV7-6; len: 16; d_gene: TRBD1; abundance: .; CDR3nt: TGTGCCAGCAGCTCCATTCAGGGGGGAGAGAACACTGAAGCTTTCTTT; CDR3aa: CASSSIQGGENTEAFF
j_gene: TRBJ2-1; v_gene: TRBV7-9; len: 16; d_gene: .; abundance: few; CDR3nt: TGTGCCAGCAGCTTCTTCGGTGAGGGACCATTAAATGAGCAGTTCTTC; CDR3aa: CASSFFGEGPLNEQFF
j_gene: TRBJ2-7; v_gene: TRBV7-9; len: 14; d_gene: .; abundance: few; CDR3nt: TGTGCCAGCAGCCCACGGCAGGCAGCTTACGAGCAGTACTTC; CDR3aa: CASSPRQAAYEQYF
j_gene: TRBJ2-3; v_gene: TRBV5-8; len: 15; d_gene: .; abundance: few; CDR3nt: TGTGCCAGCAGCTTGGCGGCGGGTCCGGCAGATACGCAGTATTTT; CDR3aa: CASSLAAGPADTQYF
j_gene: TRBJ1-1; v_gene: TRBV4-3; len: 15; d_gene: .; abundance: few; CDR3nt: TGCGCCAGCAGCCAAGAATTGACAGTGAACACTGAAGCTTTCTTT; CDR3aa: CASSQELTVNTEAFF
j_gene: TRBJ2-1; v_gene: TRBV24-1; len: 19; d_gene: .; abundance: .; CDR3nt: TGTGCCACCAGTGATTTGCCATCGGGGGGCCTAGCTGATTACAATGAGCAGTTCTTC; CDR3aa: CATSDLPSGGLADYNEQFF
j_gene: TRBJ2-1; v_gene: TRBV12-3/TRBV12-4; len: 17; d_gene: .; abundance: many; CDR3nt: TGTGCCAGCAGTTTATTTGTGTCCTCAGTCCTAAACAATGAGCAGTTCTTC; CDR3aa: CASSLFVSSVLNNEQFF
j_gene: TRBJ2-3; v_gene: TRBV11-3; len: 16; d_gene: TRBD2; abundance: .; CDR3nt: TGTGCCAGCGGTACCGGGACTAGCGGGGAAACAGATACGCAGTATTTT; CDR3aa: CASGTGTSGETDTQYF
j_gene: TRBJ1-1; v_gene: TRBV12-3/TRBV12-4; len: 13; d_gene: .; abundance: many; CDR3nt: TGTGCCAGCAGTTTAGGCCAGGGGACTGAAGCTTTCTTT; CDR3aa: CASSLGQGTEAFF
j_gene: TRBJ1-3; v_gene: TRBV11-2; len: 15; d_gene: .; abundance: .; CDR3nt: TGTGCCAGCAGCTTCTCAGGGAACTCTGGAAACACCATATATTTT; CDR3aa: CASSFSGNSGNTIYF
j_gene: TRBJ2-3; v_gene: TRBV27; len: 16; d_gene: TRBD2; abundance: few; CDR3nt: TGTGCCAGCAGTTCCGCAGCGGGGGGGTTCACAGATACGCAGTATTTT; CDR3aa: CASSSAAGGFTDTQYF
j_gene: TRBJ2-3; v_gene: TRBV15; len: 15; d_gene: .; abundance: .; CDR3nt: TGTGCCACCAGCAGAGGCGATACTAGCACAGATACGCAGTATTTT; CDR3aa: CATSRGDTSTDTQYF
j_gene: TRBJ2-7; v_gene: TRBV7-2; len: 14; d_gene: TRBD2; abundance: many; CDR3nt: TGTGCCAGCAGCCCGACTAGCGGAACCTACGAGCAGTACTTC; CDR3aa: CASSPTSGTYEQYF
j_gene: TRBJ2-2; v_gene: TRBV18; len: 17; d_gene: .; abundance: .; CDR3nt: TGTGCCAGCTCACCACGGGTCAGGGGATCAAACACCGGGGAGCTGTTTTTT; CDR3aa: CASSPRVRGSNTGELFF
j_gene: TRBJ2-1; v_gene: TRBV7-9; len: 16; d_gene: TRBD2; abundance: few; CDR3nt: TGTGCCAGCAGACCACCTACTAGCGGGGCTTACAATGAGCAGTTCTTC; CDR3aa: CASRPPTSGAYNEQFF
j_gene: TRBJ2-6; v_gene: TRBV20-1; len: 14; d_gene: .; abundance: .; CDR3nt: TGCAGTGCTGCCGACATCTCTGGGGCCAACGTCCTGACTTTC; CDR3aa: CSAADISGANVLTF
j_gene: TRBJ2-3; v_gene: TRBV29-1; len: 13; d_gene: .; abundance: .; CDR3nt: TGCAGCGTCGAGACCACCGCGACAGATACGCAGTATTTT; CDR3aa: CSVETTATDTQYF